The 16 T cell receptor beta chains presented below share a single source sample, sequenced in a study of T cells after yellow fever vaccination. TCRdb called the 5' RACE reads again in MiXCR, with one record for every CDR3 protein. Seen here are about 240,000 distinct CDR3 sequences, about 7.1% observed once, and the top ten hold roughly 0.9%. This sample comprised CD4+ T cells sorted from PBMCs, obtained 15 days after the yellow fever booster vaccination. The receptors derive from a man aged 25-45 years who received the YFV17D yellow fever vaccine.

In its sample, this clonotype was seen many times. This chain joins TRBV28 and TRBJ2-2; D tentatively reads TRBD1 or TRBD2 (6 bases each). The CDR3 contains 14 residues. V lost 6 bases, J lost 2 bases, and 10 bases lay in between. The germline CDR1 and CDR2 sequences are MDHEN and SYDVKM. The CDR3 DNA sequence: TGTGCCAGCAGAGGGGGAGGCAACACCGGGGAGCTGTTTTTT. This sequence encodes CASRGGGNTGELFF.

This clonotype was counted between two and nine times. This chain uses TRBV20-1 with TRBJ2-7, with 9 bases fitting TRBD1. With 6 bases clipped from V and 4 bases from J, the junction kept 7 bases outside the gene matches. Germline V gene data show CDR1 as DFQATT and CDR2 as SNEGSKA (reference sequence). The CDR3 has 13 amino acids. The CDR3 loop is CSAARTGEYEQYF. The CDR3 nucleotides read TGCAGTGCCGCCCGGACAGGGGAATACGAGCAGTACTTC.

This chain connects TRBV4-2 to TRBJ2-5; the match to TRBD1 covers 8 bases. CDR3 length: 18 amino acids. Per germline, CDR1 LGHNA and CDR2 YNFKEQ. Unmatched junction bases numbered 18, after V lost 4 bases and J lost 5 bases. DNA of the CDR3: TGTGCCAGCAGCCCACACTTAACCCGGACAGGGCTAGGGGAGACCCAGTACTTC. Translation gives CASSPHLTRTGLGETQYF.

The chain employs TRBV6-1 and TRBJ2-7; 9 bases are a match to TRBD2. V shed 8 bases, J shed 2 bases, and the junction held 10 bases outside the gene matches. CDR3 size: 15 residues. Germline values: CDR1 MNHNS, CDR2 SASEGT. CDR3 in DNA: TGTGCCAGCCGACGCGGGAGGGCAGGCGCCTACGAGCAGTACTTC. Its protein is CASRRGRAGAYEQYF.

This clonotype was detected many times. V and J are TRBV18 and TRBJ2-1; 8 bases are shared with TRBD2. CDR3 length equals 16 residues. The trim removed 3 bases at V and 6 bases at J, leaving 10 bases unmatched. Germline V gene sequence: CDR1 KGHSH, CDR2 LQKENI. CDR3 loop: CASSPTGGRVSNEQFF. CDR3 in DNA: TGTGCCAGCTCACCTACGGGGGGGAGGGTGAGCAATGAGCAGTTCTTC.

This clonotype occurred a few times. The CDR3 is CSATATGTNYGYTF. The CDR3 nucleotides are TGCAGCGCTACCGCGACAGGGACTAACTATGGCTACACCTTC. This rearrangement joins TRBV29-1 to TRBJ1-2, with TRBD1 matching over 7 bases. The V and J ends lost 7 bases and 0 bases, in that order; junction bases with no gene match: 8. This CDR3 is 14 amino acids long. The V gene's germline CDR1 is SQVTM and CDR2 ANQGSEA.

There are many counts of this clonotype. Its ends do not fully match the called genes, so a read error is possible. The rearrangement joins TRBV5-1 to TRBJ2-1, with 11 bases identical to TRBD2. The CDR3 runs to 15 residues. CDR1 and CDR2 from the germline V gene are SGHRS and YFSETQ. The CDR3 bases are TGTGCCAGCAGCTCCGGGACTAGCGGCTACAATGAGCAGTTCTTC. It codes for CASSSGTSGYNEQFF.

In its sample, this clonotype was seen many times. The V gene is TRBV12-3 or TRBV12-4, the J gene TRBJ2-1; 11 bases match TRBD2. This CDR3 has 18 residues. Germline trimming cut 1 base from V and 4 bases from J; bases unmatched to any gene: 9. CDR3 sequence reads: CASSLGLTSGTVYNEQFF. CDR3 coding DNA: TGTGCCAGCAGTTTAGGTTTGACTAGCGGGACTGTATACAATGAGCAGTTCTTC.

This clonotype was picked up many times. The rearrangement joins TRBV7-6 to TRBJ2-3, with 7 nucleotides matching TRBD2. With 1 base clipped from V and 6 bases from J, the junction kept 7 bases outside the gene matches. The CDR3 has 15 amino acids. Germline V gene lookup returns CDR1 SGHVS and CDR2 FNYEAQ. The CDR3 bases are TGTGCCAGCAGCTTAGACGGGGGGACCACCGATACGCAGTATTTT. This sequence encodes CASSLDGGTTDTQYF.

At least ten counts were recorded for this clonotype. Written as DNA, the CDR3 is TGTGCCAGCAGCTCTATTCTGGCAGGGAATGAGCAGTTCTTC. As protein: CASSSILAGNEQFF. The J gene is TRBJ2-1, the V gene TRBV7-6; D possibly corresponds to TRBD1 (5 bases). V was pared by 4 bases and J by 7 bases, with 14 bases between. Germline lookup yields CDR1 SGHVS and CDR2 FNYEAQ. The CDR3 extends over 14 amino acids.

This rearrangement joins TRBV10-2 to TRBJ2-5; 7 nucleotides agree with TRBD2. Germline V gene sequence: CDR1 WSHSY, CDR2 SAAADI. The CDR3 length is 15 residues. Losses at the gene ends were 7 bases for V and 5 bases for J; bases not matched to a gene: 13. For the CDR3, the DNA is TGCGCCAGCACCGGCCGAGGGAGGGCCGGGGAGACCCAGTACTTC. It yields the protein CASTGRGRAGETQYF.

This sequence joins TRBV3-1 and TRBJ2-2; D unresolved. The V and J ends lost 5 bases and 0 bases respectively, with 7 bases between them. Per germline, CDR1 LGHDT and CDR2 YNNKEL (reference sequence). The CDR3 is 14 residues long. The CDR3: CASSSYSNTGELFF. The CDR3 DNA reads as TGTGCCAGCAGCTCGTATTCGAACACCGGGGAGCTGTTTTTT.

Remarks on this clonotype: This may stem from a read error, because a much larger clone lies one nucleotide away. Given the absence of the conserved phenylalanine or tryptophan at the CDR3 end, a read error is likely. The chain employs TRBV28 and TRBJ2-1; TRBD1 might be the D (6 bases). Looked up from germline, CDR1 is MDHEN and CDR2 is SYDVKM. Trimming took off 6 bases at V and 4 bases at J, with 13 bases between the two ends. The CDR3 runs 14 residues. The CDR3 spells CASRTPGQYNEQFL. As DNA, the CDR3 is TGTGCCAGCAGGACCCCCGGACAGTACAATGAGCAGTTCCTC.

This clonotype was counted at least ten times. This sequence joins TRBV6-2 or TRBV6-3 and TRBJ2-7; TRBD2 agrees at 11 bases. The CDR3 runs to 15 residues. J lost 12 bases, V lost 6 bases, and 16 bases had no gene match. Per the germline V gene, CDR1 is MNHEY and CDR2 is SVGEGT. This CDR3 reads CASRSLTSGRTVGYF. CDR3 coding DNA: TGTGCCAGCAGATCACTTACTAGCGGGAGAACCGTTGGGTACTTC.

This clonotype was counted at least ten times. V usage is TRBV4-3 and J usage is TRBJ2-1; possibly TRBD1 or TRBD2 for D (6 bases each). V was pared by 0 bases and J by 4 bases, with 10 bases between. This CDR3 comprises 15 residues. The germline V gene encodes CDR1 LGHNA and CDR2 YSLEER. The CDR3: CASSQEGGSYNEQFF. The DNA for the CDR3 is TGCGCCAGCAGCCAAGAGGGGGGCAGTTACAATGAGCAGTTCTTC.

At least ten counts were recorded for this clonotype. The chain links TRBV27 to TRBJ2-1, with D hard to call. Germline assignment: CDR1 MNHEY and CDR2 SMNVEV (reference sequence). The V end lost 0 bases, the J end lost 4 bases, and 4 bases lay between the germline ends. This CDR3 contains 13 residues. The CDR3 here is CASSLSTYNEQFF. CDR3 bases: TGTGCCAGCAGTTTATCGACTTACAATGAGCAGTTCTTC.